The 17 T cell receptor beta chains below all came from one sample that was sequenced in a study of long-term antiretroviral therapy in people with HIV. Survey level was the resolution at which the v3.0 immunoSEQ assay ran. Data came from immunoSEQ multiplex PCR; TCRdb stores just in-frame clones and leaves some out. This sample has tens of thousands of clones, with 81% found just once. The sample consisted of unsorted PBMCs, taken 0.1 years before starting antiretroviral therapy. Every receptor here comes from a man in his forties with HIV.

The chain employs TRBV28 and TRBJ1-5; D is uncertain. Germline loops: CDR1 MDHEN, CDR2 SYDVKM. CDR3 length equals 16 residues. Trimming pared 6 bases from V and 2 bases from J, leaving 17 bases between. The CDR3 DNA reads as TGTGCCAGCAGCCTCCCCTTAGGGTATGGCAATCAGCCCCAGCATTTT. Its protein is CASSLPLGYGNQPQHF.

The chain couples TRBV28 to TRBJ1-5; no clear D gene. V lost 6 bases to trimming and J lost 0 bases, with 9 bases between them. CDR1 MDHEN and CDR2 SYDVKM come from the germline V gene. The CDR3 spans 14 residues. Here the CDR3 DNA reads TGTGCCAGCAGATCAGAATATAGCAATCAGCCCCAGCATTTT. Translated, it gives CASRSEYSNQPQHF.

The V and J genes are TRBV10-3 and TRBJ2-7; D unresolved. The CDR3 covers 15 residues. V was trimmed by 3 bases and J by 2 bases, leaving 14 bases between them. Germline CDR1 reads ENHRY; CDR2 reads SYGVKD. CDR3 in amino acids: CAISEALPTAYEQYF. Written as DNA, the CDR3 is TGTGCCATCAGTGAAGCCCTCCCGACCGCCTACGAGCAGTACTTC.

The genes are TRBV27 and TRBJ2-6; unclear D gene. V dropped 3 bases and J dropped 4 bases, with 10 bases sitting between them. Germline V gene lookup returns CDR1 MNHEY and CDR2 SMNVEV (reference sequence). This CDR3 comprises 15 residues. The CDR3 is CASSFQGAGANVLTF. As DNA, the CDR3 is TGTGCCAGCAGTTTTCAAGGAGCGGGGGCCAACGTCCTGACTTTC.

V is TRBV4-3 and J is TRBJ1-6; D is unresolved. V was pared by 4 bases and J by 5 bases, with 12 bases between. CDR3 length: 15 amino acids. Germline CDR1 and CDR2: LGHNA and YSLEER. CDR3 coding DNA: TGCGCCAGCAGCCCTTTTTGGGCAGATAATTCACCCCTCCACTTT. Its translation is CASSPFWADNSPLHF.

This chain links TRBV15 with TRBJ1-5; the D is unclear. Germline V gene data show CDR1 as LNHNV and CDR2 as YYDKDF (reference sequence). The germline V and J ends were trimmed by 1 base and 6 bases, with 4 bases remaining between them. The length of the CDR3 is 12 residues. The DNA of the CDR3 is TGTGCCACCAGCAGAGTGGGTCAGCCCCAGCATTTT. It codes for CATSRVGQPQHF.

CDR3: CASSTGTDNSPLHF. In DNA, the CDR3 is TGTGCCAGCAGCACCGGGACAGATAATTCACCCCTCCACTTT. This chain joins TRBV14 and TRBJ1-6; 7 nucleotides line up with TRBD1. V was pared by 5 bases and J by 5 bases, with 3 bases of the junction left unmatched. The CDR3 totals 14 residues. In germline, CDR1 is SGHDN, CDR2 FVKESK.

The chain couples TRBV15 to TRBJ2-4; maybe TRBD1 (5 bases). This CDR3 comprises 16 residues. V gave up 0 bases and J gave up 0 bases, with 9 bases separating them. Germline V CDR1 and CDR2: LNHNV, YYDKDF (reference sequence). CDR3 bases: TGTGCCACCAGCAGAGATCGACAGACAGCCAAAAACATTCAGTACTTC. Amino acid sequence: CATSRDRQTAKNIQYF.

The chain uses TRBV27 and TRBJ1-1; D not certain. Between the trimmed V and J ends, which lost 5 bases and 0 bases, there was a span of 10 bases. This CDR3 is 14 amino acids long. Germline V gene sequence: CDR1 MNHEY, CDR2 SMNVEV (reference sequence). As DNA, the CDR3 is TGTGCCAGCAGTGTCGGACCGCTGAACACTGAAGCTTTCTTT. Residues: CASSVGPLNTEAFF.

V is TRBV28 and J is TRBJ1-1; D gene unclear. V gave up 5 bases and J gave up 7 bases, with 11 bases separating them. CDR3 length: 12 amino acids. Germline CDR1 reads MDHEN; CDR2 reads SYDVKM. CDR3 coding DNA: TGTGCCAGCAGTCGTGGCGTGAGTGAAGCTTTCTTT. Translating it yields CASSRGVSEAFF.

The J gene is TRBJ1-5, the V gene TRBV29-1; unclear D gene. This CDR3 has 17 amino acids. Germline CDR1 reads SQVTM; CDR2 reads ANQGSEA. V was cut by 5 bases and J by 6 bases, with 26 bases left in between. This CDR3 reads CSVQPPPGRPPGQPQHF. DNA for the CDR3: TGCAGCGTTCAACCCCCCCCCGGGAGGCCCCCAGGTCAGCCCCAGCATTTT. The variable domain in full, completed from reference TRBV29-1 and TRBJ1-5, reads SAVISQKPSRDICQRGTSLTIQCQVDSQVTMMFWYRQQPGQSLTLIATANQGSEATYESGFVIDKFPISRPNLTFSTLTVSNMSPEDSSIYLCSVQPPPGRPPGQPQHFGDGTRLSIL.

This chain connects TRBV7-9 to TRBJ1-5; no definite D call. V dropped 4 bases and J dropped 4 bases, with 14 bases sitting between them. The CDR3 length is 15 residues. Germline CDR1 reads SEHNR; CDR2 reads FQNEAQ (reference sequence). The CDR3 protein is CASSSLQRPNQPQHF. DNA for the CDR3: TGTGCCAGCAGCTCCTTACAGAGACCTAATCAGCCCCAGCATTTT. The complete variable domain, with remaining parts taken from reference TRBV7-9 and TRBJ1-5, reads DTGVSQNPRHKITKRGQNVTFRCDPISEHNRLYWYRQTLGQGPEFLTYFQNEAQLEKSRLLSDRFSAERPKGSFSTLEIQRTEQGDSAMYLCASSSLQRPNQPQHFGDGTRLSIL.

The chain combines TRBV11-2 with TRBJ2-7, with D possibly matching TRBD2 (8 bases). The V end was cut by 5 bases, the J end by 4 bases, with 21 bases between. This CDR3 region has 16 residues. The germline V gene encodes CDR1 SGHAT and CDR2 FQNNGV. The CDR3 reads CASSPSGGGVRYEQYF. The CDR3 nucleotides are TGTGCCAGCAGCCCCTCGGGAGGGGGCGTACGGTACGAGCAGTACTTC.

V and J are TRBV5-1 and TRBJ1-2, with 10 bases identical to TRBD1. Trimming at V came to 4 bases and at J to 1 base, leaving 7 bases not matched to a gene. Germline CDR1 is SGHRS and CDR2 is YFSETQ. The CDR3 runs 16 residues. CDR3 sequence (DNA): TGCGCCAGCAGCACAAGACAGGGGGCCATTAACTATGGCTACACCTTC. It yields the protein CASSTRQGAINYGYTF.

This chain uses TRBV28 with TRBJ2-1, with 7 bases lining up with TRBD2. Germline V gene data show CDR1 as MDHEN and CDR2 as SYDVKM. The CDR3 sequence is 12 residues long. V lost 7 bases to trimming and J lost 10 bases; unmatched junction nucleotides: 7. The CDR3 sequence: CASTLGGREQFF. The CDR3, as DNA: TGTGCCAGCACCCTGGGAGGGCGCGAGCAGTTCTTC.

The genes are TRBV4-3 and TRBJ1-2; D perhaps matches TRBD1 (6 bases). Germline CDR1 and CDR2: LGHNA and YSLEER. The CDR3 runs to 16 residues. V dropped 5 bases and J dropped 6 bases, with 22 bases sitting between them. CDR3 coding DNA: TGCGCCAGCAGCTTGACAGGCCGTCAGGAATTGGATGGCTACACCTTC. This sequence encodes CASSLTGRQELDGYTF.

The V gene is TRBV4-1, the J gene TRBJ2-1; D is uncertain. This CDR3 has 13 residues. Germline assignment: CDR1 MGHRA and CDR2 YSYEKL. The ends were cut back, 2 bases at V and 4 bases at J, with 6 bases in the middle. The CDR3 spells CASSQQSYNEQFF. In nucleotides, the CDR3 is TGCGCCAGCAGCCAACAATCTTACAATGAGCAGTTCTTC.